The clone carrying this T cell receptor beta chain was observed a few times. Its matching antigen is unknown. This may arise from a read error, as a much more abundant clone is one base away. No conserved phenylalanine or tryptophan ends this CDR3, so it is likely a read error. This record comes from a study of T cells in Graves' hyperthyroidism and ophthalmopathy. There are 11 residues in the CDR3. Germline V lookup: CDR1 SNHLY, CDR2 FYNNEI. Trimming shortened V by 5 bases and J by 2 bases, and 0 bases separated the two germline ends. RNA transcripts gave rise to amplified TCR beta CDR3 regions. With the HTBI primer set, the TCR CDR3 went through a first round of RT-PCR. TCRdb re-derived calls from the multiplex PCR reads in MiXCR, one entry per CDR3 protein. The table records a few hundred thousand distinct CDR3 sequences, more than 15% of them present only once. Patients were excluded for uncontrolled infection, other autoimmune disease, pregnancy or lactation. Out of approximately 10 ml of fresh peripheral blood came the PBMCs.

The study, taken as a whole, reports: It was a median around seven months before onset that the model predicted ophthalmopathy. Among thyroid clonotypes expanded above 0.001, most also appeared in blood.

The TCR originated in a woman between 40 and 55 years old with Graves' ophthalmopathy. Sequenced material: blood. The chain joins TRBV2 to TRBJ2-2; D remains ambiguous. The CDR3 spells CASSNTGELFS. The DNA of the CDR3 is TGTGCCAGCAGTAACACCGGGGAGCTGTTTTCT.